This T cell receptor beta chain was retrieved from a study of CXCR3-negative and CXCR3-positive naive CD8 T cells. Study details: Summed over all libraries, TRB reads came to roughly 150 million, with about 1.5 +/- 0.3 million per library.

The authors made the TRB cDNA libraries by 5' RACE using UMI labels. TCRdb reworked the 5' RACE reads into one entry per CDR3 protein, no DNA. The sample yields approximately 140,000 distinct CDR3 sequences, of which the top ten take up 0.25% to 0.3%. Points on this clonotype: Its antigen is not known.

Study-wide points: Similar levels of surface CD5 were seen between naive subsets; TCR strength was inferred from TRB CDR3 properties. TRBV-TRBJ usage was alike in naive CXCR3-negative and CXCR3-positive cells but differed in memory cells. CXCR3-positive naive cells had TRB CDR3s that were more hydrophobic than CXCR3-negative naive cells had.

Per germline, CDR1 MDHEN and CDR2 SYDVKM. CDR3 length equals 13 residues. The naive CD8+ gate required CD45RO-CCR7+CD27+CD95- phenotype. This TCR was sampled from a human donor in good health. Some clones in this sample may be carry-over from other donors' samples. Material for sequencing was naive CXCR3+ CD8+ T cells from blood. Stated subset: CD45RO-CCR7+CD27+CD95- naive CD8+ T cells expressing CXCR3 (TNR3+). This chain joins TRBV28 and TRBJ2-1; TCRdb proposes TRBD2, but this gene call is untestable without DNA. CDR3 protein: CASSPTGLREQFF.